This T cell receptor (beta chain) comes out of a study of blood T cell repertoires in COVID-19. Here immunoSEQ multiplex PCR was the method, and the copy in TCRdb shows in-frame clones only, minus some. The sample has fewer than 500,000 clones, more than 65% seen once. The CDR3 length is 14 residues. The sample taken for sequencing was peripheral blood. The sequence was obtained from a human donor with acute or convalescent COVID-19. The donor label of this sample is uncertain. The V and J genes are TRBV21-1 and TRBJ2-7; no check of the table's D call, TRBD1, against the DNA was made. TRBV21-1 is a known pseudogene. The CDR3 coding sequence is TGTGCCAGCAGTGGGCAAGGGGGCGTGTACGAGCAGTACTTC. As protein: CASSGQGGVYEQYF.